This T cell receptor (beta chain) is drawn from a study of T cell responses to AZD1222 COVID-19 vaccine. Study-level results: No day 14 peak samples; only post-peak repertoires were characterized.

Assay: immunoSEQ multiplex PCR; the TCRdb copy retains only in-frame clones and omits some. The repertoire has 34,000 or so clones, approximately 88% of them found once; the top ten carry about 7%. The CDR3 has 13 amino acids. CDR1 and CDR2 from the germline V gene are SGHNT and YYREEE (reference sequence). V shed 4 bases and J shed 4 bases, with 9 bases lying between them. Points on this clone: Its antigen is not identified.

The sequence was collected from an adult in good health. Sample: peripheral blood, taken on day 0 of AZD1222 vaccination. The chain links TRBV5-4 to TRBJ1-5; a weak D match, TRBD1 (6 bases). CDR3 residues: CASSQGGNQPQHF. The CDR3 bases are TGTGCCAGCAGCCAAGGGGGGAATCAGCCCCAGCATTTT.